The next 2 T cell receptor beta chains were all read from a single sample in a study of post-analysis software for immune sequencing data (dated by TCRdb to the mid-2010s). The full study reports these points: A handful of TRBV segments, including TRBV5-6, TRBV5-1 and TRBV20-1, were significantly more frequent in patients than controls.

Library preparation used PCR. Sequencing was carried out with an Illumina HiSeq 2500. To reduce PCR and sequencing biases, unique molecular identifiers were built into the TCR beta cDNA libraries. TCRdb handled the public reads itself, with Q25 trimming in fastp and clone calling in MiXCR, and kept productive beta chains. Identical CDR3 protein sequences are pooled into one entry, listed with their most common genes and DNA. The sample includes 550,000 to 700,000 distinct CDR3 sequences, with 44% observed a single time. The leading ten clones occupy over 1.5% of the sample. These receptors have no known antigen. The sample taken for sequencing was blood. All receptors derive from a girl aged 10-17 years with multiple sclerosis.

This clonotype appeared a few times. This chain uses TRBV10-3 with TRBJ2-7, with 8 positions matching TRBD1. J was trimmed by 2 bases and V by 2 bases; bases with no gene match: 5. The CDR3 spans 15 residues. Looked up from germline, CDR1 is ENHRY and CDR2 is SYGVKD. CDR3 residues: CAISEGQGRTYEQYF. In DNA form, the CDR3 reads TGTGCCATCAGTGAGGGACAGGGAAGGACCTACGAGCAGTACTTC.

The chain combines TRBV18 with TRBJ2-1, with D perhaps TRBD2 (5 bases). The length of the CDR3 is 16 residues. The germline gives CDR1 KGHSH, CDR2 LQKENI. V gave up 3 bases and J gave up 0 bases, with 12 bases separating them. The CDR3 loop reads CASSPPDRGSYNEQFF. The CDR3 DNA follows: TGTGCCAGCTCACCTCCCGATCGGGGCTCCTACAATGAGCAGTTCTTC.